The text below deals with one T cell receptor beta chain. Its specificity is not known. RNA transcripts served as template for amplifying TCR beta CDR3 sequences. HTBI primers primed a first-round RT-PCR, and a second-round multiplex PCR followed. TCRdb passed the multiplex PCR reads through MiXCR, listing each CDR3 protein once. The data contain about 210,000 distinct CDR3 sequences, 25% to 30% of them singletons. The data belong to a study of Graves' ophthalmopathy and Graves' hyperthyroidism. Study results and limitations: Most clonotypes expanded in thyroid above 0.001 frequency were present in blood too.

Under 3 months in duration, the ophthalmopathy in affected donors had moderate-to-severe activity, CAS ≥3 and NOSPECS ≥4. The material sequenced was peripheral blood. The TCR sequence derives from a man in his forties or fifties with Graves' ophthalmopathy.

The CDR3 region has the DNA TGTGCCAGCAGCTACGCAAGCAACACTGAAGCTTTCTTT. Translating gives CASSYASNTEAFF. The V gene is TRBV2, the J gene TRBJ1-1; no definite D call. Trimming removed 6 bases from V and 2 bases from J, with 10 bases in between. In germline, CDR1 is SNHLY, CDR2 FYNNEI. The CDR3 has 13 amino acids.